The 28 T cell receptor beta chains below come from one sample, sequenced in a study of identical twins. Each CDR3 protein is one row after TCRdb ran MiXCR on the 5' RACE reads. Among 250,000 or so distinct CDR3 sequences, about 7% were seen once, and the ten largest hold 3.5% to 4%. These data also formed part of another study, on yellow fever vaccine responses in identical twins.

The specimen was memory (CD45RO+) T cells sorted from blood. The source is a woman between 18 and 29 years old in good health.

This clonotype appeared many times. The genes are TRBV12-3 or TRBV12-4 and TRBJ1-4, with D unclear. This CDR3 comprises 12 residues. The V end lost 3 bases, the J end lost 6 bases, and 5 bases lay between the germline ends. Here the CDR3 reads CASSFWDEKLFF. CDR3 coding DNA: TGTGCCAGCAGTTTTTGGGATGAAAAACTGTTTTTT.

V usage is TRBV25-1 and J usage is TRBJ2-7, with D perhaps TRBD1 (6 bases). The length of the CDR3 is 17 residues. Per germline, CDR1 MGHDK and CDR2 SYGVNS. Trimming took off 4 bases at V and 4 bases at J, with 23 bases between the two ends. For the CDR3, the DNA is TGTGCCAGCAGTGGATCTACACTTACAGGGTTGAGTTACGAGCAGTACTTC. It codes for CASSGSTLTGLSYEQYF.

Ten or more counts support this clonotype. CDR3 amino acids: CASSLGGTGVGNQPQHF. DNA of the CDR3: TGTGCCAGCAGCCTTGGGGGGACAGGGGTTGGAAATCAGCCCCAGCATTTT. The V gene is TRBV11-1, the J gene TRBJ1-5; 10 nucleotides match TRBD1. This CDR3 has 17 amino acids. Germline V CDR1 and CDR2: SGHAT, FQDESV (reference sequence). Trimming cost V 5 bases and J 4 bases; bases outside gene matches: 11.

The chain uses TRBV7-9 and TRBJ2-7, with TRBD1 matching over 8 bases. V gave up 5 bases and J gave up 1 base; unmatched junction bases: 4. Germline CDR1 reads SEHNR; CDR2 reads FQNEAQ (reference sequence). The CDR3 contains 14 residues. As DNA, the CDR3 is TGTGCCAGCAGCAGGACAGGGCGATCCTACGAGCAGTACTTC. It encodes CASSRTGRSYEQYF.

This chain joins TRBV5-1 and TRBJ1-4; no clear D. Between the trimmed V and J ends, which lost 4 bases and 3 bases, there was a span of 7 bases. Germline values: CDR1 SGHRS, CDR2 YFSETQ. CDR3 size: 13 residues. CDR3 DNA sequence: TGCGCCAGCAGCGGGTGGGCTAATGAAAAACTGTTTTTT. Translating gives CASSGWANEKLFF. Drawing the rest from reference TRBV5-1 and TRBJ1-4, the complete variable domain is KAGVTQTPRYLIKTRGQQVTLSCSPISGHRSVSWYQQTPGQGLQFLFEYFSETQRNKGNFPGRFSGRQFSNSRSEMNVSTLELGDSALYLCASSGWANEKLFFGSGTQLSVL.

Regarding this clonotype: The junction does not match germline at one end; this may be a read error. This chain joins TRBV10-3 and TRBJ2-1; D tentatively reads TRBD1 or TRBD2 (5 bases each). The CDR3 is 15 residues long. Germline V gene data show CDR1 as ENHRY and CDR2 as SYGVKD. The CDR3, as DNA: TGTGCCATCAGTAGGGCCCCGGGGCCCGACAATGAGCCGTTCTTC. This sequence encodes CAISRAPGPDNEPFF.

The table lists this clonotype with many counts. This sequence joins TRBV11-2 and TRBJ1-1; D remains unclear. The CDR3 is 13 residues long. V was shortened by 4 bases and J by 0 bases, with 6 bases between the two germline ends. CDR1 and CDR2 from the germline V gene are SGHAT and FQNNGV. The CDR3 coding sequence is TGTGCCAGCAGCTGGTCGTTGAACACTGAAGCTTTCTTT. Translation gives CASSWSLNTEAFF. The full variable domain, in which reference TRBV11-2 and TRBJ1-1 provide the parts outside the CDR3, is EAGVAQSPRYKIIEKRQSVAFWCNPISGHATLYWYQQILGQGPKLLIQFQNNGVVDDSQLPKDRFSAERLKGVDSTLKIQPAKLEDSAVYLCASSWSLNTEAFFGQGTRLTVV.

This clonotype was counted many times. The chain has TRBV10-3 and TRBJ1-3; D might be TRBD1 (5 bases). V lost 5 bases and J lost 0, with 11 bases in between. There are 15 residues in the CDR3. CDR1 ENHRY and CDR2 SYGVKD come from the germline V gene. CDR3 coding DNA: TGTGCCATCAGTCCGACAGACAACTCTGGAAACACCATATATTTT. Its protein product is CAISPTDNSGNTIYF.

There are many counts of this clonotype. The chain is built from TRBV5-1 and TRBJ2-1, with 8 bases matching TRBD1. V lost 5 bases, J lost 1 base, and 2 bases stayed unmatched. Germline V gene sequence: CDR1 SGHRS, CDR2 YFSETQ. CDR3 length: 14 amino acids. CDR3 bases: TGCGCCAGCAGAAGGACAGGGTCCTACAATGAGCAGTTCTTC. Its translation: CASRRTGSYNEQFF.

This clonotype was seen many times. The chain combines TRBV12-3 or TRBV12-4 with TRBJ1-2, with D perhaps TRBD1 (5 bases). V was pared by 4 bases and J by 6 bases, with 15 bases between. The CDR3 length is 14 residues. DNA for the CDR3: TGTGCCAGCAGTTCGTCCGTGACAGTTGATGGCTACACCTTC. Translation: CASSSSVTVDGYTF.

This chain joins TRBV5-1 and TRBJ2-7; maybe TRBD2 (6 bases). Germline V CDR1 and CDR2: SGHRS, YFSETQ. The CDR3 has 14 amino acids. V was shortened by 6 bases and J by 3 bases, with 16 bases between the two germline ends. CDR3 coding DNA: TGCGCCAGCACCACTAGCACCGAGGGCTACGAGCAGTACTTC. Protein: CASTTSTEGYEQYF.

In its sample, this clonotype was seen a few times. The J gene is TRBJ2-1, the V gene TRBV7-6, with D possibly matching TRBD1 (5 bases). The CDR3 is 20 amino acids. V dropped 7 bases and J dropped 0 bases, with 28 bases sitting between them. Germline loops: CDR1 SGHVS, CDR2 FNYEAQ. The CDR3 is CASKLRSLGTGSSSYNEQFF. The CDR3, as DNA: TGTGCCAGCAAGCTTAGAAGTCTAGGAACAGGATCGAGCTCCTACAATGAGCAGTTCTTC.

The V and J genes are TRBV29-1 and TRBJ2-3, with 9 positions matching TRBD2. Germline V CDR1 and CDR2: SQVTM, ANQGSEA. The V segment lost 3 bases and the J segment 6 bases; nucleotides outside the gene matches: 7. The CDR3 has 14 amino acids. CDR3 sequence reads: CSVDGLAGLDTQYF. The CDR3 DNA is TGCAGCGTTGACGGGCTAGCGGGGCTGGATACGCAGTATTTT.

This clonotype was found many times. The V call is TRBV12-3 or TRBV12-4, the J call TRBJ1-1; no reliable D call. V was shortened by 2 bases and J by 1 base, with 5 bases between the two germline ends. The CDR3 is made up of 13 amino acids. The CDR3 bases are TGTGCCAGCAGTTTAAACGAGAACACTGAAGCTTTCTTT. Encoded protein: CASSLNENTEAFF.

The chain recombines TRBV5-1 with TRBJ2-7; D is possibly TRBD1 (5 bases). The CDR3 length is 16 residues. CDR1 and CDR2 from the germline V gene are SGHRS and YFSETQ. The V end was cut by 4 bases, the J end by 0 bases, with 17 bases between. The CDR3 loop is CASSPRVSGSSYEQYF. The CDR3 bases are TGCGCCAGCAGCCCCAGGGTTTCGGGTAGCTCCTACGAGCAGTACTTC.

This clonotype was counted many times. The chain's CDR3 is CASSLWTLANTGELFF. CDR3 sequence (DNA): TGCGCCAGCAGCTTGTGGACATTGGCGAACACCGGGGAGCTGTTTTTT. This chain connects TRBV5-1 to TRBJ2-2; possible D gene TRBD1, 5 bases. Trimming took off 1 base at V and 0 bases at J, with 10 bases between the two ends. This CDR3 is built from 16 residues. CDR1 and CDR2 from the germline V gene are SGHRS and YFSETQ.

This clonotype was picked up a small number of times. This chain joins TRBV24-1 and TRBJ2-5, with D uncertain. V lost 5 bases and J 6 bases, leaving 3 bases between the germline ends. Germline V CDR1 and CDR2: KGHDR, SFDVKD. The CDR3 totals 10 residues. The CDR3 reads CATSVQTQYF. The CDR3 DNA follows: TGTGCCACCAGTGTGCAGACCCAGTACTTC.

The chain uses TRBV6-6 and TRBJ2-7, with D unclear. Germline CDR1 and CDR2: MNHNY and SVGAGI (reference sequence). This CDR3 has 9 amino acids. V lost 7 bases and J lost 3, with 1 base in between. The CDR3 spells CASNYEQYV. CDR3 coding DNA: TGTGCCAGCAACTACGAGCAGTACGTC.

Written as DNA, the CDR3 is TGTGCCAGCAGTTTAAAGGGGTGGCCCAATCAGCCCCAGCATTTT. This encodes CASSLKGWPNQPQHF. The genes are TRBV12-3 or TRBV12-4 and TRBJ1-5; D may be TRBD1 (5 bases). Deletions cut 2 bases from V and 3 bases from J, with 11 bases between. This CDR3 spans 15 amino acids.

This clonotype was observed a few times. This sequence joins TRBV7-2 and TRBJ2-2; D is perhaps TRBD2 (6 bases). Trimming cost V 4 bases and J 1 base, with 7 bases left between them. The CDR3 extends over 14 amino acids. The germline CDR1 and CDR2 sequences are SGHTA and FQGNSA. This chain's CDR3 is CASSYGGNTGELFF. The DNA of the CDR3 is TGTGCCAGCAGCTACGGGGGGAACACCGGGGAGCTGTTTTTT.

The V and J genes are TRBV12-3 or TRBV12-4 and TRBJ1-4; no firm D call. The CDR3 consists of 12 residues. Trimming removed 5 bases from V and 7 bases from J, with 8 bases in between. The CDR3 loop reads CASSPPSEKLFF. CDR3 in DNA: TGTGCCAGCAGTCCCCCCAGTGAAAAACTGTTTTTT.

The count of this clonotype is one. V is TRBV5-1 and J is TRBJ2-2; tentative D call: TRBD2 (5 bases). This CDR3 contains 15 residues. In germline, CDR1 is SGHRS, CDR2 YFSETQ. V was cut by 3 bases and J by 3 bases, with 12 bases left in between. The CDR3 spells CASSWGAADTGELFF. The DNA for the CDR3 is TGCGCCAGCAGCTGGGGAGCGGCGGACACCGGGGAGCTGTTTTTT.

This rearrangement joins TRBV6-1 to TRBJ2-5; 8 bases fit TRBD1. The germline CDR1 and CDR2 sequences are MNHNS and SASEGT. The junction had 5 bases not matched to a gene; V was cut back by 6 bases and J by 5 bases. The CDR3 contains 13 residues. CDR3 in DNA: TGTGCCAGCAGCTCAGGGGGCACGGAGACCCAGTACTTC. It is translated as CASSSGGTETQYF.

This clonotype was counted only a few times. CDR3 residues: CASSLASQNYGYTF. CDR3 bases: TGCGCCAGCAGCTTGGCCTCACAGAACTATGGCTACACCTTC. This rearrangement joins TRBV5-1 to TRBJ1-2; D is ambiguous. Germline CDR1 is SGHRS and CDR2 is YFSETQ. V lost 0 bases to trimming and J lost 2 bases, with 8 bases between them. This CDR3 spans 14 amino acids.

In its sample, this clonotype was seen many times. The chain couples TRBV27 to TRBJ2-2; no reliable D call. The V end lost 2 bases, the J end lost 8 bases, and 6 bases lay between the germline ends. CDR3 length: 12 residues. CDR1 is MNHEY and CDR2 is SMNVEV in the germline V gene (reference sequence). CDR3 in amino acids: CASSLVVGELFF. The DNA of the CDR3 is TGTGCCAGCAGTTTAGTTGTGGGGGAGCTGTTTTTT.

This chain links TRBV2 with TRBJ2-3; 8 nucleotides line up with TRBD2. After removal of 7 bases from V and 3 bases from J, the junction contained 6 bases not matched to a gene. The CDR3 is 14 amino acids. Looked up from germline, CDR1 is SNHLY and CDR2 is FYNNEI. The CDR3 nucleotides read TGTGCCAGCATGGTGGCGGGAGGAACAGATACGCAGTATTTT. Translating gives CASMVAGGTDTQYF.

The chain joins TRBV6-1 to TRBJ2-1, with TRBD2 matching over 10 bases. The CDR3 has 15 amino acids. The germline CDR1 and CDR2 sequences are MNHNS and SASEGT. The ends lost 7 bases at V and 2 bases at J; junction bases unmatched: 5. As DNA, the CDR3 is TGTGCCAGCATGGCAGCGGGAGGGACCTACAATGAGCAGTTCTTC. This encodes CASMAAGGTYNEQFF.

As to this clonotype: An end of the junction differs from the germline gene, which may be a read error. The chain is built from TRBV5-8 and TRBJ2-2; maybe TRBD1 (5 bases). The CDR3 runs to 14 residues. CDR1 SGHTS and CDR2 YDEGEE come from the germline V gene. CDR3 nucleotide sequence: TGTGCCATCAGCTCCCGGCAGGGCTCCTGGGAGCTGTTTTTT. Translation gives CAISSRQGSWELFF.